These T cell receptor beta chains were read from a single sample in a study of cytomegalovirus exposure and HLA in healthy donors. The assay was immunoSEQ multiplex PCR, and TCRdb's table has in-frame clones only and misses some. The table lists approximately 170,000 clones, roughly 88% of them singletons. Sequenced: PBMCs. The receptors here all came from a boy aged 2 to 10 in good health and CMV-seronegative. Each CDR3 is given with its conserved first and last residue. A D gene is named only where the DNA matches it firmly. Some rows mark clone size as missing; the rest say once, few, many or name a class of expanded clone.

TRBD1	TRBV2	TRBJ2-6	once	CASRGTVFSGANVLTF	TGTGCCAGCAGAGGGACAGTTTTCTCTGGGGCCAACGTCCTGACTTTC
.	TRBV4-1	TRBJ1-2	.	CASSQVTGRGYYTF	TGCGCCAGCAGCCAAGTGACGGGGCGGGGCTACTACACCTTC
.	TRBV5-5	TRBJ2-1	.	CASSRTGGPYNEQFF	TGTGCCAGCAGCCGGACTGGGGGCCCCTACAATGAGCAGTTCTTC
.	TRBV7-2	TRBJ1-6	.	CASSLGQLNSPLHF	TGTGCCAGCAGCTTAGGTCAACTTAATTCACCCCTCCACTTT
TRBD1	TRBV6-6	TRBJ1-6	.	CASSAGTGEHSPLHF	TGTGCCAGCAGTGCCGGGACAGGGGAACATTCACCCCTCCACTTT
TRBD2	TRBV5-1	TRBJ2-1	.	CASSWLAGGPNEQFF	TGCGCCAGCAGCTGGCTAGCGGGGGGGCCCAATGAGCAGTTCTTC
.	TRBV11-2	TRBJ2-3	few	CASSLSSQGTDTQYF	TGTGCCAGCAGCTTATCTTCACAGGGTACAGATACGCAGTATTTT
.	TRBV18	TRBJ2-4	.	CASRPGVPLAKNIQYF	TGTGCCAGCAGGCCAGGGGTACCTCTAGCCAAAAACATTCAGTACTTC
.	TRBV5-1	TRBJ2-7	.	CASSVSSGQISYEQYF	TGCGCCAGCAGCGTAAGTTCCGGACAGATCTCCTACGAGCAGTACTTC
TRBD2	TRBV13	TRBJ2-7	.	CASSLTGLAGVVGYEQYF	TGTGCCAGCAGCTTAACGGGACTAGCGGGAGTAGTGGGCTACGAGCAGTACTTC
TRBD1	TRBV6-6	TRBJ2-7	few	CASSQTGDEQYF	TGTGCCAGCAGCCAGACAGGGGACGAGCAGTACTTC
.	TRBV11-2	TRBJ1-1	few	CASSPHGGGGKAFF	TGTGCCAGCAGCCCTCATGGGGGGGGCGGGAAAGCTTTCTTT
.	TRBV5-8	TRBJ2-3	.	CASRRAGTTDTQYF	TGTGCCAGCAGACGCGCCGGGACAACGGATACGCAGTATTTT
.	TRBV27	TRBJ2-3	once	CASSLQAPDTQYF	TGTGCCAGCAGTTTACAAGCCCCAGATACGCAGTATTTT
.	TRBV2	TRBJ1-5	.	CASREGTVAFQPQHF	TGTGCCAGCAGGGAGGGTACAGTTGCGTTTCAGCCCCAGCATTTT
TRBD1	TRBV2	TRBJ2-4	.	CASRQQGADIQYF	TGTGCCAGCAGGCAACAGGGGGCAGACATTCAGTACTTC
TRBD2	TRBV19	TRBJ2-7	.	CASSRSGTSGITTRAEQYF	TGTGCCAGTAGTAGATCCGGGACTAGCGGGATAACCACCCGGGCCGAGCAGTACTTC
.	TRBV6-1	TRBJ2-2	.	CASSEKGRAGELFF	TGTGCCAGCAGTGAGAAGGGGCGCGCCGGGGAGCTGTTTTTT
.	TRBV4-2	TRBJ2-1	.	CASSQVGGTSYNEQFF	TGTGCCAGCAGCCAAGTCGGCGGGACGAGTTACAATGAGCAGTTCTTC
.	TRBV4-1	TRBJ1-3	few	CASSQYWQISGNTIYF	TGCGCCAGCAGCCAATATTGGCAGATCTCTGGAAACACCATATATTTT
TRBD1	TRBV6-1	TRBJ1-6	.	CASRWTGEYSPLHF	TGTGCCAGCAGGTGGACAGGGGAATATTCACCCCTCCACTTT
TRBD1	TRBV28	TRBJ2-1	.	CASSRGGTGFNEQFF	TGTGCCAGCAGTCGAGGGGGGACAGGGTTCAATGAGCAGTTCTTC
.	TRBV27	TRBJ1-1	.	CASSLGQSRAFF	TGTGCCAGCAGTTTGGGACAATCTCGGGCTTTCTTT
.	TRBV7-2	TRBJ1-1	.	CASSLGRMNTEAFF	TGTGCCAGCAGCTTAGGCAGGATGAACACTGAAGCTTTCTTT
TRBD1	TRBV10-3	TRBJ2-3	.	CAISEDRVMADTQYF	TGTGCCATCAGTGAAGACAGGGTTATGGCAGATACGCAGTATTTT
TRBD1	TRBV2	TRBJ1-4	.	CASSQKQGAREKLFF	TGTGCCAGCAGCCAAAAACAGGGGGCGCGAGAAAAACTGTTTTTT
.	TRBV19	TRBJ2-7	.	CASSIALDRSYEQYF	TGTGCCAGTAGTATCGCACTAGACCGGTCCTACGAGCAGTACTTC
TRBD1	TRBV4-1	TRBJ1-6	.	CASSQDGQGKSYNSPLHF	TGCGCCAGCAGCCAAGATGGACAGGGGAAGTCCTATAATTCACCCCTCCACTTT
.	TRBV2	TRBJ1-1	.	CASSYDRTEAFF	TGTGCCAGCAGCTATGACAGGACCGAAGCTTTCTTT
TRBD1	TRBV28	TRBJ1-2	.	CASSPPTGTGVIYGYTF	TGTGCCAGCAGTCCGCCGACCGGGACAGGGGTCATCTATGGCTACACCTTC
.	TRBV9	TRBJ2-6	few	CASSVGATGANVLTF	TGTGCCAGCAGCGTGGGAGCAACTGGGGCCAACGTCCTGACTTTC
.	TRBV4-1	TRBJ2-1	.	CASSQDRTEQFF	TGCGCCAGCAGCCAAGATCGGACAGAGCAGTTCTTC
.	TRBV27	TRBJ2-1	.	CASRLANEQFF	TGTGCCAGCAGACTAGCCAATGAGCAGTTCTTC
.	TRBV11-2	TRBJ1-1	.	CASSAVRGANTEAFF	TGTGCCAGCAGCGCGGTCAGGGGTGCGAACACTGAAGCTTTCTTT